The present entry profiles one TCR beta chain with its context. V was pared by 2 bases and J by 3 bases, with 11 bases between. The germline gives CDR1 MNHEY, CDR2 SVGAGI. CDR3 length equals 14 residues. Brentuximab vedotin exposure varied, and every patient relapsed after autologous stem cell transplantation. This sample was taken from a study of PD-1 blockade in classical Hodgkin lymphoma. Using immunoSEQ multiplex PCR, the repertoire was profiled, and TCRdb retains in-frame clones only, with some absent. The repertoire holds 120,000 to 150,000 clones, with around four fifths as singletons. This TCR derives from a human donor with classical Hodgkin lymphoma. The sequences come from peripheral blood mononuclear cells (PBMCs), collected before the second cycle of nivolumab. The chain couples TRBV6-5 to TRBJ2-7; a weak D match, TRBD1 (6 bases). CDR3 in DNA: TGTGCCAGCAGTTACAGGGACAATAACTACGAGCAGTACTTC. It yields the protein CASSYRDNNYEQYF.